Below are 24 T cell receptor beta chains sequenced from a single sample in a study of cytomegalovirus exposure and HLA in healthy donors. PCR involved 60 Vbeta and 13 Jbeta primers. Sequencing used immunoSEQ multiplex PCR; TCRdb keeps in-frame clones, though not all of them. The table lists roughly 100,000 clones. Sequenced input: PBMCs. These receptors were collected from a man aged 40-50 years in good health and CMV-seronegative.

V gene TRBV30 combines with J gene TRBJ2-2, with 8 bases that match TRBD1. Germline CDR1 is GTSNPN and CDR2 is SVGIG (reference sequence). Trimming cost V 4 bases and J 2 bases; bases outside gene matches: 12. The CDR3 runs 17 residues. The CDR3 DNA sequence: TGTGCCTGGAATGGACCCCTGGACAGGGTTAACACCGGGGAGCTGTTTTTT. This translates into CAWNGPLDRVNTGELFF.

This chain's CDR3 is CASSLLAALNTEAFF. The CDR3 bases are TGTGCCAGCAGCCTCCTGGCGGCGTTGAACACTGAAGCTTTCTTT. This chain links TRBV14 with TRBJ1-1; D gene uncertain. Trimming pared 4 bases from V and 0 bases from J, leaving 12 bases between. The CDR3 totals 15 residues. Germline V gene lookup returns CDR1 SGHDN and CDR2 FVKESK.

The chain joins TRBV7-9 to TRBJ1-1, with TRBD1 matching 12 bases. This CDR3 spans 16 amino acids. The germline V gene has CDR1 SEHNR and CDR2 FQNEAQ (reference sequence). V gave up 3 bases and J gave up 5 bases; unmatched junction bases: 7. This CDR3 reads CASSFGTGGRRTEAFF. CDR3 DNA sequence: TGTGCCAGCAGCTTCGGGACAGGGGGCAGACGAACTGAAGCTTTCTTT.

CDR3 DNA: TGTGCCAGCTCACCAGGCACCTTGAACACTGAAGCTTTCTTT. Translation: CASSPGTLNTEAFF. The V and J genes are TRBV18 and TRBJ1-1, with D uncertain. Germline CDR1 is KGHSH and CDR2 is LQKENI. Trimming cost V 2 bases and J 0 bases, with 7 bases left between them. The CDR3 consists of 14 residues.

The chain recombines TRBV15 with TRBJ2-5; the D gene is possibly TRBD1 (6 bases). V was shortened by 0 bases and J by 5 bases, with 7 bases between the two germline ends. This CDR3 is built from 13 residues. Germline values: CDR1 LNHNV, CDR2 YYDKDF (reference sequence). The CDR3 loop reads CATSRDQGETQYF. CDR3 bases: TGTGCCACCAGCAGAGATCAGGGGGAGACCCAGTACTTC.

The chain joins TRBV7-2 to TRBJ1-3; 7 bases align to TRBD1. This CDR3 is built from 14 residues. Germline V gene sequence: CDR1 SGHTA, CDR2 FQGNSA. V lost 5 bases to trimming and J lost 3 bases; unmatched junction nucleotides: 4. CDR3 nucleotide sequence: TGTGCCAGCAGCCTACAGGGGAGTGGAAACACCATATATTTT. Translating it yields CASSLQGSGNTIYF.

This rearrangement joins TRBV7-9 to TRBJ1-3; D not certain. The V end lost 5 bases, the J end lost 0 bases, and 8 bases lay between the germline ends. Germline V gene data show CDR1 as SEHNR and CDR2 as FQNEAQ (reference sequence). CDR3 size: 14 residues. The CDR3 reads CASSRADSGNTIYF. As DNA, the CDR3 is TGTGCCAGCAGCAGAGCGGACTCTGGAAACACCATATATTTT. The full variable domain, completed using reference TRBV7-9 and TRBJ1-3, is DTGVSQNPRHKITKRGQNVTFRCDPISEHNRLYWYRQTLGQGPEFLTYFQNEAQLEKSRLLSDRFSAERPKGSFSTLEIQRTEQGDSAMYLCASSRADSGNTIYFGEGSWLTVV.

J is TRBJ2-1 and V is TRBV29-1, with no clear D. The CDR3 covers 10 residues. Per germline, CDR1 SQVTM and CDR2 ANQGSEA. Trimming cost V 6 bases and J 10 bases, with 10 bases left between them. The CDR3 DNA follows: TGCAGCGTGGAAATATCCGAGCAGTTCTTC. Protein sequence: CSVEISEQFF.

The genes are TRBV7-2 and TRBJ2-5; 11 bases agree with TRBD2. The CDR3 contains 15 residues. Looked up from germline, CDR1 is SGHTA and CDR2 is FQGNSA. With 4 bases clipped from V and 5 bases from J, the junction kept 6 bases outside the gene matches. DNA of the CDR3: TGTGCCAGCAGCTCCCTAGCGGGAGGTAGGGAGACCCAGTACTTC. Its protein product is CASSSLAGGRETQYF.

J is TRBJ1-5 and V is TRBV19; 10 bases line up with TRBD1. CDR1 and CDR2 (germline): LNHDA, SQIVND (reference sequence). V trimming: 6 bases; J trimming: 2 bases; junction bases outside the gene matches: 7. The CDR3 is 16 residues long. CDR3 DNA: TGTGCCAGTAGGACGACAGGGGGCTGGGGCAATCAGCCCCAGCATTTT. This gives the protein CASRTTGGWGNQPQHF.

The chain is built from TRBV6-1 and TRBJ2-1; D is perhaps TRBD2 (6 bases). Germline V CDR1 and CDR2: MNHNS, SASEGT. The CDR3 sequence is 13 residues long. Trimming stripped 8 bases from V and 7 bases from J, with 15 bases between. CDR3 loop: CASLQLAVNEQFF. In DNA form, the CDR3 reads TGTGCCAGCCTCCAATTAGCGGTTAATGAGCAGTTCTTC.

The gene calls are TRBV5-1 and TRBJ1-2; a weak D match, TRBD1 (6 bases). Germline-derived CDR1 and CDR2 are SGHRS and YFSETQ. The CDR3 contains 16 residues. V lost 0 bases and J lost 4, with 16 bases in between. CDR3 loop: CASSLGLTGGSYGYTF. CDR3 sequence (DNA): TGCGCCAGCAGCTTGGGGCTCACGGGGGGCTCCTATGGCTACACCTTC.

The chain recombines TRBV5-1 with TRBJ2-1; tentatively, D is TRBD2 (6 bases). CDR3 length equals 15 residues. The germline V gene has CDR1 SGHRS and CDR2 YFSETQ. V was clipped by 2 bases and J by 5 bases, with 14 bases between them. The CDR3 DNA sequence: TGCGCCAGCAGCTTTTCGCGGGGTACAAACAATGAGCAGTTCTTC. Its protein is CASSFSRGTNNEQFF. Based on the CDR3 plus reference TRBV5-1 and TRBJ2-1, the full variable domain is KAGVTQTPRYLIKTRGQQVTLSCSPISGHRSVSWYQQTPGQGLQFLFEYFSETQRNKGNFPGRFSGRQFSNSRSEMNVSTLELGDSALYLCASSFSRGTNNEQFFGPGTRLTVL.

The J gene is TRBJ2-7, the V gene TRBV4-3; 9 bases agree with TRBD1. The CDR3 consists of 17 residues. The germline V gene has CDR1 LGHNA and CDR2 YSLEER. V lost 4 bases and J lost 5; bases outside the gene matches: 15. The CDR3 DNA is TGCGCCAGCAGCCGATCCCTCGACGGGACAGGGCTCCACGAGCAGTACTTC. Its translation is CASSRSLDGTGLHEQYF.

V and J are TRBV7-2 and TRBJ2-2, with 13 bases identical to TRBD2. Per the germline V gene, CDR1 is SGHTA and CDR2 is FQGNSA. The CDR3 has 16 amino acids. Unmatched junction bases numbered 7, after V lost 4 bases and J lost 8 bases. CDR3 nucleotides: TGTGCCAGCAGCTCTACAGGGACTAGCGGGAAAGGGGAGCTGTTTTTT. Translation: CASSSTGTSGKGELFF.

V and J are TRBV4-2 and TRBJ1-2; D might be TRBD1 (5 bases). The CDR3 runs 14 residues. Germline CDR1 reads LGHNA; CDR2 reads YNFKEQ. The V end was cut by 4 bases, the J end by 2 bases, with 11 bases between. The CDR3 DNA sequence: TGTGCCAGCAGCCCTGTGGGGGGGAACTATGGCTACACCTTC. As protein: CASSPVGGNYGYTF.

The J gene is TRBJ2-7, the V gene TRBV5-1, with a tentative D call TRBD1 (7 bases). Looked up from germline, CDR1 is SGHRS and CDR2 is YFSETQ. This CDR3 is 14 amino acids long. V was cut by 4 bases and J by 3 bases, with 14 bases left in between. CDR3 loop: CASSAQGGVYEQYF. For the CDR3, the DNA is TGCGCCAGCAGCGCCCAGGGGGGAGTCTACGAGCAGTACTTC.

V usage is TRBV7-2 and J usage is TRBJ1-2, with 10 bases aligning to TRBD1. Germline CDR1 and CDR2: SGHTA and FQGNSA. This CDR3 has 16 amino acids. V was clipped by 1 base and J by 8 bases; unmatched bases: 10. The CDR3 region is CASSLVTGGQGSGYTF. Written as DNA, the CDR3 is TGTGCCAGCAGCTTAGTCACCGGGGGACAGGGGTCCGGCTACACCTTC.

This chain uses TRBV2 with TRBJ2-2; D unclear. CDR3 length equals 18 residues. The germline gives CDR1 SNHLY, CDR2 FYNNEI. V was shortened by 1 base and J by 0 bases, with 15 bases between the two germline ends. This chain's CDR3 is CASSEESTAEANTGELFF. DNA for the CDR3: TGTGCCAGCAGTGAAGAGTCTACAGCAGAAGCGAACACCGGGGAGCTGTTTTTT.

The chain uses TRBV4-3 and TRBJ2-1, with TRBD2 as a possible D gene (6 bases). From germline, CDR1 is LGHNA and CDR2 YSLEER. With 0 bases removed from V and 4 bases from J, the gap between germline ends came to 13 bases. This CDR3 has 16 amino acids. The chain's CDR3 is CASSQEQGGGYNEQFF. The CDR3 DNA reads TGCGCCAGCAGCCAAGAGCAGGGAGGAGGGTACAATGAGCAGTTCTTC.

This chain uses TRBV9 with TRBJ2-7, with 8 bases fitting TRBD1. Germline lookup yields CDR1 SGDLS and CDR2 YYNGEE. The CDR3 is 15 residues long. V shed 0 bases and J 6 bases; nucleotides not matched to a gene: 8. The CDR3 nucleotides read TGTGCCAGCAGCGTAGCCAGGGGGCTCTCTGGCGAGCAGTACTTC. This translates into CASSVARGLSGEQYF.

V and J are TRBV5-1 and TRBJ2-5; TRBD1 aligns across 8 bases. Germline-derived CDR1 and CDR2 are SGHRS and YFSETQ. The CDR3 is 15 amino acids. With V trimmed by 0 bases and J by 1 base, 2 bases remained unmatched. CDR3 protein: CASSLDGTGQETQYF. As DNA, the CDR3 is TGCGCCAGCAGCTTGGATGGGACAGGCCAAGAGACCCAGTACTTC.

V and J are TRBV28 and TRBJ1-2; 10 bases align to TRBD1. Looked up from germline, CDR1 is MDHEN and CDR2 is SYDVKM. With V trimmed by 2 bases and J by 2 bases, 2 bases remained unmatched. The CDR3 has 15 residues. Written as DNA, the CDR3 is TGTGCCAGCAGTTTAAGGACAGGGGGAAACTATGGCTACACCTTC. Translation: CASSLRTGGNYGYTF.

The rearrangement links TRBV6-1 to TRBJ1-5; 11 nucleotides agree with TRBD1. This CDR3 is 16 amino acids long. CDR1 MNHNS and CDR2 SASEGT come from the germline V gene. Unmatched junction bases numbered 7, after V lost 4 bases and J lost 5 bases. The CDR3 region is CASSVSGTGGHQPQHF. The CDR3 coding sequence is TGTGCCAGCAGTGTATCCGGGACAGGGGGGCATCAGCCCCAGCATTTT.